The subject of this entry is one TCR beta chain. Its antigen remains unidentified. Per-base quality was not reported, and no clone a single base away is much larger than it. The protocol used for the library was the immunoSEQ multiplex PCR assay. For the multiplex PCR, a mixture combining 60 forward primers for TCR Vbeta segments and 13 reverse primers for TCR Jbeta segments was used. The CDR3 region of rearranged TCR beta genes was amplified from genomic DNA with a multiplex PCR assay. The amplified TCR beta libraries were sequenced on the Illumina HiSeq System as 87-base-pair reads. Turning to the authors' computational methods: A later analysis counted about 80 million unique TCR beta chains across the 550 to 800 repertoires, and roughly 11 million of these chains were shared by at least two donors. Raw reads were error-corrected and collapsed into unique sequences by a nearest-neighbor algorithm in which closely related sequences were merged to remove PCR and sequencing errors. Alignment of CDR3 sequences to IMGT reference sequences was used to assign V, D and J gene segments. For a sequence to be retained, a match of at least six nucleotides was required to both a V gene segment and a J gene segment. Rearrangements were called productive when the CDR3 lacked stop codons and stayed in frame with V and J; all others were non-productive. CDR3 was defined according to IMGT convention as the region running from the second conserved V-encoded cysteine to the conserved J-encoded phenylalanine. The earlier analysis of approximately 590 of the donors excluded any sequence lacking an unambiguous match to a single V gene segment. An earlier analysis of 450 to 650 of the donors called V segments functional above 56.7% productive rearrangements and segregating when the between-donor standard deviation exceeded 5%. A statistical classification framework was built to diagnose cytomegalovirus status from the catalog of TCR beta chain sequences. In a later analysis, TCR nucleotide sequences were compared against IMGT/GENE-DB human TR gene sequences so that V and J genes could be assigned. Using the TCRdist pipeline, a later analysis assigned CDR3 sequences along with most-parsimonious VDJ recombination scenarios. In a later analysis, each TCR beta chain was defined by its CDR3 amino acid sequence together with its V-gene family, and reads without a unique V-gene family were excluded. In a later analysis, several hundred highly shared, low-generation-probability nucleotide sequences were removed to address suspected cross-contamination and a sequencing artifact. A later analysis calculated a clonal expansion index for each public chain from normalized within-repertoire ranks of inferred template counts. In a later analysis, generation probabilities were computed using a VDJ recombination model fitted to out-of-frame rearrangements, and the results were checked against IGoR. A later analysis scored TCR-TCR, TCR-HLA and TCR-CMV co-occurrence with hypergeometric tests, applying a repertoire-size bias correction to TCR pairs. In a later analysis, false discovery rates were estimated by permuting HLA or CMV assignments 20 times. In a later analysis, co-occurring TCRs were grouped using DBSCAN, and TCRdist sequence similarity was added for clustering within HLA-allele-positive subsets. Repertoires with fewer than 30,000 or more than 120,000 public chains were left out of co-occurrence clustering, as were a handful of repertoires with anomalous nucleotide sharing. As stored in TCRdb, this immuneACCESS dataset retains in-frame rearrangements with V and J assigned. A fraction of the clones does not appear; measured against another copy, unresolved V genes explain less than half of the discrepancy, and the remainder lacks a known reason. V and J calls and clone size are copied from that table; D and trimming were computed from the DNA. A total of around 140,000 clones appear in this sample, approximately 78% of them only once. The top ten clones comprise roughly 3.2% of the sample.

This record belongs to a study of cytomegalovirus exposure and HLA in healthy donors listed by TCRdb under 2017. Regarding the complete study: An earlier analysis of a few hundred of the donors reported approximately 300 Gb of sequence data and 117 million unique TCR beta sequences obtained from 150 million to 200 million T cells. A later analysis re-examined previously published TCR beta repertoires from 600 to 700 donors and added high-resolution HLA genotyping to investigate patterns of TCR occurrence. Typing coverage differed by locus: A, B, C, DRB1 and DQB1 were typed in about 620-640 donors, DQA1 in approximately 520, DPA1 in approximately 610, and DPB1 in about 450. Roughly 300 gigabases of sequencing data and tens of millions of unique TCR sequences were included in an early release covering around 600 HLA-typed donors. Because of strong linkage in the cohort, roughly five DR-DQ haplotypes were treated as single units for association and clustering. Alongside the repertoire data, information on donor age, sex, ethnicity and CMV serostatus was compiled. Every discovery cohort repertoire had been produced on one sequencing platform. Among the roughly 430 genotyped donors, approximately 82% belonged to the genetic ancestry cluster associated with self-reported Caucasian donors. Among some 400 genotyped donors of the cohort, an average of 235,054 unique TCR beta nucleotide sequences were sequenced per donor, roughly 18% of them non-productive. In a later genetic analysis, genome-wide SNP genotypes for about 55% of the roughly 700 donors were used, and that subset was treated as a discovery cohort. High-throughput TCR immunosequencing, statistical association of individual TCRs with disease status, and machine learning were combined to predict cytomegalovirus infection status. An earlier analysis of several hundred of the donors used high-throughput TCR beta sequencing to judge whether each TCR beta V gene segment behaved as functional or pseudogenic. Class I and class II HLA loci were covered by the typing at four-digit resolution. Using immunosequencing, the study profiled T cell repertoires from about 620 subjects and related those repertoires to cytomegalovirus serostatus. The later analysis used no new phenotypic data to find candidate immune exposures, relying instead on TCR beta sequences and their occurrence across donors. A separate validation cohort of about 110 different subjects was used in addition to the roughly 720-subject first cohort. The study aimed to test whether cataloging public T cell receptors could reveal signatures of past pathogen exposure.

General conclusions and limits of the study: In a later genetic analysis, fewer N-insertions in productive TCRs were reported among donors in an Asian-associated ancestry cluster than the approximately 630-donor mean. Sequencing depth was assumed to be roughly uniform across donors in the presence/absence analyses, though that assumption may not hold. In an earlier analysis of a few hundred of the donors, most TCR beta V segments were observed in productive rearrangements about 90% or about 30% of the time, broadly matching IMGT annotations. The only immune exposure information available for the cohort was CMV serostatus. In a later analysis, several top co-occurrence clusters were reported to appear linked to parvovirus B19, influenza, CMV and Epstein-Barr virus. Three of the identified cytomegalovirus-associated TCR beta chains were confirmed in vitro to be specific for cytomegalovirus antigens. In a later analysis, TCR association rates were found to vary across HLA loci, with the most associated TCRs seen for DRB1 alleles and the fewest for HLA-C alleles. A total of about 180 TCR beta chains were listed by the study as associated with cytomegalovirus. HLA typing was unavailable for some donors at each locus, so association tests used only the typed subset. Correlated functional status among segregating V segments might reflect linkage disequilibrium, but an unknown experimental factor could not be ruled out. A later analysis found that HLA-associated TCR beta chains were more clonally expanded and had lower generation probabilities than equally common non-associated chains. A cluster of highly shared sequence variants was judged likely to represent a technical artifact of the sequencing pipeline. The 87-base-pair reads could not distinguish some IMGT-functional V segments, including TRBV6-2 and TRBV6-3, so those segments were excluded. Over 15 rarely observed V segments, including chromosome 9 orphons, were excluded from the earlier analysis of approximately 600 of the donors because counts were too low. Only TCR beta chains were sequenced in this cohort, and the absence of alpha or paired-chain data limited detectable features. A later analysis associated 15,000 to 20,000 TCR beta sequences with specific HLA alleles at a false discovery rate of 0.05. The classifier was reported to diagnose cytomegalovirus status with high specificity and sensitivity in both the original cohort and the validation cohort. Most CMV-associated TCR beta chains appeared to be HLA-restricted in a later analysis, and the HLA associations seemed to be driven largely by CMV exposure. Assigning TCR associations to individual alleles was difficult when HLA alleles, especially DR and DQ, strongly co-occurred. A further reported finding was that TCR beta sequences accurately predicted the HLA-A and HLA-B alleles for most subjects in the first cohort. An association between a missense DCLRE1C variant and V-gene and J-gene trimming of TCR beta chains was found in a later genetic analysis and replicated in an independent cohort. Most TCR sequences were seen in very few donors, while some public TCRs were found in many individuals. According to the authors, the approach could potentially be generalized to other disease states and immunological phenotypes.

V has 2 bases trimmed and J has 8 bases trimmed; junction bases matching no gene number 9. Reading from cysteine to phenylalanine, the CDR3 counts 16 amino acids. CDR3 DNA only is kept here, 48 bases in frame from base 1. In the germline V gene, CDR1 corresponds to MDHEN and CDR2 to SYDVKM. The cohort comprised some 680 healthy bone marrow donors. At the time of sampling, all cohort members were nominally healthy, though unrecorded immune exposures were likely present. The donor tested CMV seropositive, placing the donor among the 250 to 350 seropositive members of the cohort. A peripheral blood sample was provided by each donor, and peripheral blood mononuclear cells were used for TCR beta sequencing. The Qiagen DNeasy Blood Extraction Kit was used to extract genomic DNA from the blood cell samples.

Material for sequencing was PBMCs. The rearrangement combines TRBV28 with TRBJ2-7, and 13 bases in between align with TRBD2. This TCR was recovered from a man aged 18 to 29 in good health and CMV-seropositive. The CDR3 region reads CASSLVGLAGTSQQYF. The nucleotides are TGTGCCAGCAGTTTAGTGGGACTAGCGGGAACCTCTCAGCAGTACTTC.